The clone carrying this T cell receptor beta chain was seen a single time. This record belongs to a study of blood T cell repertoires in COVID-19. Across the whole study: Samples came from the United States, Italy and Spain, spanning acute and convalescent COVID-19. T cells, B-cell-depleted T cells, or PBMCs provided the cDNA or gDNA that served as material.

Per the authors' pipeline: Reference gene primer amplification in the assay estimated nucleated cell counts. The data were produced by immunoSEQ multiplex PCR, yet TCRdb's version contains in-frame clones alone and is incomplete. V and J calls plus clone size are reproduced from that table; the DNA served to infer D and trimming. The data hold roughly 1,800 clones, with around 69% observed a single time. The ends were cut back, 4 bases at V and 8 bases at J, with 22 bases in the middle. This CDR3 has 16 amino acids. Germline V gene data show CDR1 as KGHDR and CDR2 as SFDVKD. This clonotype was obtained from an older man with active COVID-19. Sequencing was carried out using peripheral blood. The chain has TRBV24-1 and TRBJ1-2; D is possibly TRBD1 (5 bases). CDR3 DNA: TGTGCCACCAGTGAGGATGGGATAGACTCAGGGAAGGGCTACACCTTC. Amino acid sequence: CATSEDGIDSGKGYTF.